These 19 T cell receptor beta chains originate from one sample sequenced in a study of OX40 agonist ivuxolimab in advanced cancers. Method: immunoSEQ multiplex PCR; TCRdb's copy keeps in-frame clones and lacks some. The sample has under 25,000 clones; about 83% are singletons. The source was CD4+ or CD8+ T cells sorted from blood, collected in a trial of the OX40 agonist ivuxolimab. Receptor source: an adult with an advanced solid tumor such as melanoma, head and neck, liver or kidney cancer.

The gene calls are TRBV7-9 and TRBJ2-7; D ambiguous. The germline V gene encodes CDR1 SEHNR and CDR2 FQNEAQ (reference sequence). This CDR3 contains 13 residues. V was trimmed by 1 base and J by 2 bases, leaving 6 bases between them. The CDR3 coding sequence is TGTGCCAGCAGCTTAGACAACCCCTACGAGCAGTACTTC. It specifies CASSLDNPYEQYF.

The chain couples TRBV27 to TRBJ2-1, with a weak D call TRBD2 (7 bases). Germline values: CDR1 MNHEY, CDR2 SMNVEV (reference sequence). The CDR3 sequence is 14 residues long. V was pared by 4 bases and J by 2 bases, with 9 bases between. The CDR3 nucleotides are TGTGCCAGCAGTTGGGGGGGCCCCTACAATGAGCAGTTCTTC. It is translated as CASSWGGPYNEQFF.

The V call is TRBV9, the J call TRBJ2-1; 8 nucleotides agree with TRBD2. V shed 4 bases, J shed 4 bases, and the junction held 7 bases outside the gene matches. The CDR3 runs to 15 residues. Germline V gene data show CDR1 as SGDLS and CDR2 as YYNGEE. Here the CDR3 DNA reads TGTGCCAGCAGCCAAACTAGCGGATTGTACAATGAGCAGTTCTTC. Residues: CASSQTSGLYNEQFF.

The CDR3: CASSLVGTNTGELFF. The CDR3 coding sequence is TGTGCCAGCAGCTTAGTAGGGACGAACACCGGGGAGCTGTTTTTT. J is TRBJ2-2 and V is TRBV7-8; D is ambiguous. This CDR3 region has 15 residues. Germline V gene sequence: CDR1 SGHVS, CDR2 FQNEAQ. V was trimmed by 1 base and J by 0 bases, leaving 6 bases between them.

The chain carries TRBV18 and TRBJ1-1, with D perhaps matching TRBD1 (5 bases). Deletions cut 4 bases from V and 1 base from J, with 10 bases between. The V gene's germline CDR1 is KGHSH and CDR2 LQKENI. The CDR3 consists of 14 residues. CDR3 nucleotide sequence: TGTGCCAGCTCACGTGGGACGGCGAACACTGAAGCTTTCTTT. Its translation: CASSRGTANTEAFF.

Written as DNA, the CDR3 is TGTGCCAGCAGTTTCACCTCCACTGGCGGGGGCTTCTCCTACGAGCAGTACTTC. It yields the protein CASSFTSTGGGFSYEQYF. This chain joins TRBV28 and TRBJ2-7, with a possible D match to TRBD2 (7 bases). The CDR3 spans 18 residues. Trimming pared 3 bases from V and 0 bases from J, leaving 21 bases between. Germline CDR1 and CDR2: MDHEN and SYDVKM.

The genes are TRBV27 and TRBJ2-1, with 13 nucleotides matching TRBD2. The J segment lost 7 bases and the V segment lost 2 bases, leaving 5 bases of the junction unmatched. Germline V gene sequence: CDR1 MNHEY, CDR2 SMNVEV (reference sequence). The CDR3 loop spans 16 amino acids. As DNA, the CDR3 is TGTGCCAGCAGTTTAGGACTAGCGGGAGTAGGGAATGAGCAGTTCTTC. Its translation is CASSLGLAGVGNEQFF.

This chain links TRBV5-1 with TRBJ2-1; tentatively, D is TRBD1 or TRBD2 (5 bases each). Germline CDR1 and CDR2: SGHRS and YFSETQ. V shed 0 bases and J shed 3 bases, with 13 bases lying between them. The CDR3 contains 16 residues. The CDR3 bases are TGCGCCAGCAGCTTGGAGGGACCCCTATTCTACAATGAGCAGTTCTTC. Translated: CASSLEGPLFYNEQFF.

The chain is built from TRBV4-1 and TRBJ1-5; D is undetermined. Germline CDR1 MGHRA, CDR2 YSYEKL. V lost 0 bases, J lost 0 bases, and 6 bases lay in between. There are 15 residues in the CDR3. CDR3 sequence reads: CASSQDLYSNQPQHF. As DNA, the CDR3 is TGCGCCAGCAGCCAAGATCTTTATAGCAATCAGCCCCAGCATTTT.

J is TRBJ2-2 and V is TRBV9, with D unclear. There are 13 residues in the CDR3. Trimming took 2 bases from V and 6 from J, leaving 8 bases between them. The germline gives CDR1 SGDLS, CDR2 YYNGEE. The CDR3 DNA follows: TGTGCCAGCAGCGTCTCTGGGTCCGGGGAGCTGTTTTTT. Amino acids: CASSVSGSGELFF. The variable domain in full, completed from reference TRBV9 and TRBJ2-2, reads DSGVTQTPKHLITATGQRVTLRCSPRSGDLSVYWYQQSLDQGLQFLIQYYNGEERAKGNILERFSAQQFPDLHSELNLSSLELGDSALYFCASSVSGSGELFFGEGSRLTVL.

V is TRBV29-1 and J is TRBJ2-7; 8 positions match TRBD1. The CDR3 extends over 13 amino acids. V lost 3 bases to trimming and J lost 6 bases; unmatched junction nucleotides: 7. The V gene's germline CDR1 is SQVTM and CDR2 ANQGSEA. In DNA, the CDR3 is TGCAGCGTTGACTGGCAGGGGGCGATCGAGCAGTACTTC. It is translated as CSVDWQGAIEQYF.

The chain uses TRBV7-8 and TRBJ2-2; the D is unclear. The CDR3 is made up of 15 amino acids. CDR1 is SGHVS, CDR2 FQNEAQ, per germline. Trimming pared 5 bases from V and 4 bases from J, leaving 14 bases between. The CDR3 bases are TGTGCCAGCAGCCCCCGGGCCCCGGGCACCGGGGAGCTGTTTTTT. This sequence encodes CASSPRAPGTGELFF.

V gene TRBV4-3 combines with J gene TRBJ2-2, with 11 bases identical to TRBD2. The V gene's germline CDR1 is LGHNA and CDR2 YSLEER. V shed 0 bases, J shed 4 bases, and the junction held 7 bases outside the gene matches. The CDR3 totals 18 residues. The CDR3 here is CASSQDPTSGVFTGELFF. Here the CDR3 DNA reads TGCGCCAGCAGCCAAGATCCGACTAGCGGGGTCTTCACCGGGGAGCTGTTTTTT.

This chain connects TRBV7-9 to TRBJ2-7; D may be TRBD2 (5 bases). CDR1 is SEHNR and CDR2 is FQNEAQ in the germline V gene (reference sequence). The V gene lost 1 base and the J gene lost 2 bases, with 9 bases spanning the gap. This CDR3 comprises 14 residues. CDR3 nucleotides: TGTGCCAGCAGCTTAGGGGGAGCCCCCTACGAGCAGTACTTC. This sequence encodes CASSLGGAPYEQYF. Supplemented by reference TRBV7-9 and TRBJ2-7, the full variable domain reads DTGVSQNPRHKITKRGQNVTFRCDPISEHNRLYWYRQTLGQGPEFLTYFQNEAQLEKSRLLSDRFSAERPKGSFSTLEIQRTEQGDSAMYLCASSLGGAPYEQYFGPGTRLTVT.

This chain joins TRBV6-5 and TRBJ1-2, with a possible D match to TRBD1 (6 bases). CDR1 and CDR2 (germline): MNHEY, SVGAGI. V lost 2 bases to trimming and J lost 7 bases, with 11 bases between them. The CDR3 consists of 13 residues. The CDR3: CASSYGAQGGYTF. CDR3 coding DNA: TGTGCCAGCAGTTACGGAGCACAGGGTGGCTACACCTTC.

CDR3 amino acids: CASSPAEEAFF. The CDR3, as DNA: TGTGCCAGCAGCCCCGCAGAAGAAGCTTTCTTT. The chain joins TRBV13 to TRBJ1-1; no firm D call. In germline, CDR1 is PRHDT, CDR2 FYEKMQ (reference sequence). The V and J ends lost 5 bases and 8 bases respectively, with 9 bases between them. The CDR3 runs 11 residues.

This clone qualifies as medium-sized (0.01 to 0.1%). This rearrangement joins TRBV5-6 to TRBJ2-1; D is possibly TRBD1 (5 bases). The CDR3 loop spans 12 amino acids. Looked up from germline, CDR1 is SGHDT and CDR2 is YYEEEE. Trimming stripped 4 bases from V and 9 bases from J, with 11 bases between. The CDR3 nucleotides read TGTGCCAGCAGCCTCAGTGGGGCTGAGCAGTTCTTC. Protein product: CASSLSGAEQFF. The full variable domain, in which reference TRBV5-6 and TRBJ2-1 provide the parts outside the CDR3, is DAGVTQSPTHLIKTRGQQVTLRCSPKSGHDTVSWYQQALGQGPQFIFQYYEEEERQRGNFPDRFSGHQFPNYSSELNVNALLLGDSALYLCASSLSGAEQFFGPGTRLTVL.

The chain uses TRBV19 and TRBJ2-7; 8 nucleotides match TRBD2. This CDR3 is built from 16 residues. CDR1 is LNHDA and CDR2 is SQIVND in the germline V gene (reference sequence). V gave up 8 bases and J gave up 5 bases; unmatched junction bases: 17. The CDR3 region is CASSSTGGRYFHEQYF. CDR3 DNA sequence: TGTGCCAGTTCTTCAACTGGCGGGAGGTATTTCCACGAGCAGTACTTC.

The chain uses TRBV14 and TRBJ2-2, with D hard to call. The germline V and J ends were trimmed by 1 base and 3 bases, with 9 bases remaining between them. This CDR3 spans 15 amino acids. Germline CDR1 reads SGHDN; CDR2 reads FVKESK. CDR3 DNA: TGTGCCAGCAGCCAAGGCCCCCAGTACACCGGGGAGCTGTTTTTT. It is translated as CASSQGPQYTGELFF.